The count of the clone carrying this T cell receptor beta chain is one. The source of the sample is a study of blood T cell repertoires in COVID-19. Study-level background: From the United States, Italy and Spain came samples of acute and convalescent COVID-19. T cells, B-cell-depleted T cells, or PBMCs supplied cDNA or gDNA.

The V gene's germline CDR1 is KGHSH and CDR2 LQKENI. The CDR3 spans 16 residues. Trimming took 3 bases from V and 3 from J, leaving 16 bases between them. Per the study methods: Using reference gene primer amplification, nucleated cell counts were estimated. Repertoires were generated with immunoSEQ multiplex PCR, while TCRdb's copy carries only in-frame clones and drops some. V, J and clone size reflect that table, while D and trimming were determined from the DNA. The sample carries 60,000 or so clones, around 87% recorded once. The rearrangement joins TRBV18 to TRBJ2-3, with D tentatively TRBD2 (6 bases). The TCR sequence derives from a human donor with acute or convalescent COVID-19. The donor label of this sample is uncertain. The material sequenced was peripheral blood. The CDR3 DNA follows: TGTGCCAGCTCACCCCCCCTCCAGGGAGGAACAGATACGCAGTATTTT. Protein product: CASSPPLQGGTDTQYF.